A single TCR beta chain is shown here with its context. In this sample, this clonotype turned up a few times. No cognate antigen has been identified for it. One base away there is no much larger clone; base qualities are not given. This entry belongs to a study of T-cell reconstitution after alpha-beta-depleted transplantation in children (dated by TCRdb to about 2016). About the investigation overall: Using TCR repertoire profiling, the study followed T-cell immune reconstitution in a quantitative way in children after TCRalphabeta/CD19-depleted allogeneic hematopoietic cell transplantation.

Results and caveats for the whole study, not just this receptor: About two months after transplant, the apparently early recovery of alphabetaT-cell counts reportedly depended on just several hundred clones that had expanded rapidly and came from non-depleted graft cells. In some patients, high TCRbeta diversity at day 60 was attributed to recipient T cells and intrathymic progenitors that had survived conditioning. Hyperexpanded clone frequencies declined over subsequent months; after one year, T-cell counts and TCRbeta diversity were mostly attributed to newly produced T cells.

Library method: PCR. The sample was run on an Illumina HiSeq 2500. TCR library preparation used molecular barcoding, with unique molecular identifiers applied to normalize quantification of the TCRbeta repertoire. In-frame beta chains were kept once TCRdb had trimmed the public reads at Q25 with fastp and called clones with MiXCR. Entries are consolidated by CDR3 protein sequence, retaining the most common genes and DNA. The table for this sample lists approximately 130,000 distinct CDR3 sequences; roughly 10% of them were counted only once. The ten largest clonotypes hold more than 20% of the sample. The CDR3 goes from the cysteine to the phenylalanine over 16 residues. The only DNA kept is the CDR3, 48 bases in frame from the first base. Reading the germline V gene gives CDR1 SGHRS and CDR2 YFSETQ. The germline V and J ends show losses of 0 bases and 3 bases respectively, and no gene match explains 6 bases of the junction.

The treatment or condition label, as the study defines it: allogeneic hematopoietic cell transplantation with graft depleted of TCRalphabeta T cells and CD19 B cells. The children who served as transplant recipients had been given grafts of TCRalphabeta/CD19-depleted allogeneic hematopoietic cells. This TCR was sampled from a girl under three years old who had a stem cell transplant for combined immunodeficiency, so the T cells may come from the graft donor. The chain employs TRBV5-1 and TRBJ2-1, with TRBD2 identical over 7 junction bases. This specimen was PBMCs, mostly from graft donor cells, taken 180 days after TCRalphabeta/CD19-depleted stem cell transplant. The CDR3 has the sequence CASSLGASGYYNEQFF. In nucleotide form, the sequence is TGCGCCAGCAGCTTGGGTGCTAGCGGTTACTACAATGAGCAGTTCTTC.